Below are 5 T cell receptor beta chains sequenced from a single sample in a study of control samples from healthy donors and cancer patients. Sequenced by immunoSEQ multiplex PCR; TCRdb stores in-frame clones only, minus some. The data show 150,000 to 200,000 clones, 91% seen once. Material: blood. These receptor sequences come from a woman younger than 45 in good health.

The rearrangement joins TRBV11-2 to TRBJ2-5; 7 nucleotides align to TRBD2. Looked up from germline, CDR1 is SGHAT and CDR2 is FQNNGV. The V segment lost 5 bases and the J segment 5 bases; nucleotides outside the gene matches: 8. The CDR3 extends over 14 amino acids. CDR3 residues: CASSPAAGVETQYF. The CDR3 coding sequence is TGTGCCAGCAGCCCCGCTGCGGGAGTCGAGACCCAGTACTTC. The full variable domain, with the rest looked up from reference TRBV11-2 and TRBJ2-5, is EAGVAQSPRYKIIEKRQSVAFWCNPISGHATLYWYQQILGQGPKLLIQFQNNGVVDDSQLPKDRFSAERLKGVDSTLKIQPAKLEDSAVYLCASSPAAGVETQYFGPGTRLLVL.

This sequence joins TRBV9 and TRBJ2-5; 10 bases align to TRBD2. The germline V gene encodes CDR1 SGDLS and CDR2 YYNGEE. The CDR3 totals 13 residues. V dropped 3 bases and J dropped 5; count of bases not matched to a gene: 1. Written as DNA, the CDR3 is TGTGCCAGCAGCGCAGCGGGGGGGGAGACCCAGTACTTC. This codes for CASSAAGGETQYF.

V is TRBV30 and J is TRBJ1-4, with 7 bases fitting TRBD1. After removal of 1 base from V and 10 bases from J, the junction contained 9 bases not matched to a gene. The CDR3 sequence is 14 residues long. Germline V lookup: CDR1 GTSNPN, CDR2 SVGIG (reference sequence). CDR3 protein: CAWSGQGSGPKLFF. CDR3 bases: TGTGCCTGGAGTGGACAGGGAAGTGGGCCAAAACTGTTTTTT.

This clone was recorded once. This chain uses TRBV9 with TRBJ2-1, with D possibly matching TRBD1 (7 bases). The CDR3 spans 14 residues. The germline CDR1 and CDR2 sequences are SGDLS and YYNGEE. V was trimmed by 3 bases and J by 7 bases, leaving 14 bases between them. The CDR3 here is CASSAGTAGNEQFF. DNA of the CDR3: TGTGCCAGCAGCGCCGGGACAGCGGGTAATGAGCAGTTCTTC.

The chain employs TRBV19 and TRBJ1-6; 9 nucleotides agree with TRBD1. The germline CDR1 and CDR2 sequences are LNHDA and SQIVND (reference sequence). The CDR3 has 14 amino acids. V lost 7 bases, J lost 6 bases, and 4 bases stayed unmatched. The CDR3 nucleotides read TGTGCCAGTACGACAGGGGGTTTTAATTCACCCCTCCACTTT. Translation: CASTTGGFNSPLHF. The full variable domain, in which reference TRBV19 and TRBJ1-6 provide the parts outside the CDR3, is DGGITQSPKYLFRKEGQNVTLSCEQNLNHDAMYWYRQDPGQGLRLIYYSQIVNDFQKGDIAEGYSVSREKKESFPLTVTSAQKNPTAFYLCASTTGGFNSPLHFGNGTRLTVT.